These 18 T cell receptor beta chains were sequenced from one sample in a study of cytomegalovirus exposure and HLA in healthy donors. The PCR made use of 60 Vbeta and 13 Jbeta primers. The table came from immunoSEQ multiplex PCR; TCRdb's copy has only in-frame clones and leaves some out. The table has under 200,000 clones, roughly four fifths seen once. Source material: PBMCs. The receptors come from a woman aged 18-29 years in good health and CMV-seronegative.

The chain links TRBV28 to TRBJ2-5; maybe TRBD2 (6 bases). Gene TRBJ2-7 matches the end of the DNA better, so the J call may be wrong. This CDR3 region has 15 residues. The V gene's germline CDR1 is MDHEN and CDR2 SYDVKM. The chain's CDR3 is CASSSPGEASYEQYF. The CDR3 DNA follows: TGTGCCAGCAGTTCCCCGGGGGAGGCCAGCTACGAGCAGTACTTC.

The chain employs TRBV28 and TRBJ1-2, with D possibly being TRBD1 (5 bases). The CDR3 sequence is 17 residues long. The ends were cut back, 2 bases at V and 7 bases at J, with 23 bases in the middle. Looked up from germline, CDR1 is MDHEN and CDR2 is SYDVKM. The chain's CDR3 is CASSLRTPVGGRFGYTF. The CDR3 DNA is TGTGCCAGCAGTTTACGGACCCCGGTGGGGGGGAGGTTTGGCTACACCTTC.

V gene TRBV21-1 combines with J gene TRBJ1-5; the table gives TRBD1 as D, unverified against the DNA. TRBV21-1 is marked as a pseudogene. This CDR3 has 17 amino acids. The CDR3 protein is CASSKEGRVPPNQPQHF. Here the CDR3 DNA reads TGTGCCAGCAGCAAAGAGGGCAGGGTGCCACCTAATCAGCCCCAGCATTTT.

The V call is TRBV28, the J call TRBJ2-7, with 9 nucleotides matching TRBD2. Looked up from germline, CDR1 is MDHEN and CDR2 is SYDVKM. V gave up 4 bases and J gave up 4 bases; unmatched junction bases: 5. The CDR3 has 14 amino acids. In DNA, the CDR3 is TGTGCCAGCAGTTCGGCGGGAGGGCCATACGAGCAGTACTTC. Encoded protein: CASSSAGGPYEQYF.

The chain carries TRBV6-5 and TRBJ1-1; D may be TRBD1 (5 bases). The germline V gene encodes CDR1 MNHEY and CDR2 SVGAGI. The CDR3 contains 11 residues. V lost 2 bases and J lost 11, with 9 bases in between. CDR3 in DNA: TGTGCCAGCAGTTACATGGGGGGGGCTTTCTTT. Translation gives CASSYMGGAFF.

The rearrangement links TRBV9 to TRBJ2-3, with 14 positions matching TRBD2. V gave up 0 bases and J gave up 1 base; unmatched junction bases: 4. Germline CDR1 reads SGDLS; CDR2 reads YYNGEE. The CDR3 totals 18 residues. As DNA, the CDR3 is TGTGCCAGCAGCGTAGCGACTAGCGGGGGGGATGGCACAGATACGCAGTATTTT. As protein: CASSVATSGGDGTDTQYF. Drawing the rest from reference TRBV9 and TRBJ2-3, the complete variable domain is DSGVTQTPKHLITATGQRVTLRCSPRSGDLSVYWYQQSLDQGLQFLIQYYNGEERAKGNILERFSAQQFPDLHSELNLSSLELGDSALYFCASSVATSGGDGTDTQYFGPGTRLTVL.

This chain links TRBV7-2 with TRBJ1-2, with a tentative D call TRBD1 (5 bases). CDR3 length: 13 amino acids. Per germline, CDR1 SGHTA and CDR2 FQGNSA. V lost 6 bases, J lost 4 bases, and 12 bases lay in between. Here the CDR3 reads CASSVAGLYGYTF. DNA for the CDR3: TGTGCCAGCAGTGTCGCGGGACTCTATGGCTACACCTTC.

The V call is TRBV11-3, the J call TRBJ2-3; 7 nucleotides align to TRBD1. The CDR3 is 15 residues long. Germline-derived CDR1 and CDR2 are SGHNT and YENEEA. The J segment lost 3 bases and the V segment lost 5 bases, leaving 8 bases of the junction unmatched. CDR3 sequence reads: CASSPSGTATDTQYF. The CDR3 coding sequence is TGTGCCAGCAGCCCCTCAGGGACAGCAACAGATACGCAGTATTTT. The whole variable domain, filled in from reference TRBV11-3 and TRBJ2-3, reads EAGVVQSPRYKIIEKKQPVAFWCNPISGHNTLYWYLQNLGQGPELLIRYENEEAVDDSQLPKDRFSAERLKGVDSTLKIQPAELGDSAVYLCASSPSGTATDTQYFGPGTRLTVL.

The V call is TRBV28, the J call TRBJ2-1; D might be TRBD1 (7 bases). Germline CDR1 MDHEN, CDR2 SYDVKM. The V gene lost 3 bases and the J gene lost 6 bases, with 15 bases spanning the gap. The CDR3 runs 15 residues. CDR3 sequence reads: CASSFSAGGSNEQFF. The DNA of the CDR3 is TGTGCCAGCAGTTTTTCGGCAGGGGGGTCCAATGAGCAGTTCTTC.

This clone was detected only once. Other DNA sequences of this sample code for an identical CDR3. V gene TRBV2 combines with J gene TRBJ2-1; 14 nucleotides align to TRBD2. V shed 5 bases and J 9 bases; nucleotides not matched to a gene: 9. Germline assignment: CDR1 SNHLY and CDR2 FYNNEI. The length of the CDR3 is 16 residues. The CDR3 sequence is CASSIGLAGGYGEQFF. As DNA, the CDR3 is TGTGCCAGCAGTATCGGACTAGCGGGGGGTTACGGTGAGCAGTTCTTC.

This clone was picked up many times. The rearrangement uses TRBV10-1 and TRBJ1-2; the D is unclear. The length of the CDR3 is 13 residues. Germline V CDR1 and CDR2: WNHNN, SYGVQD (reference sequence). With 10 bases removed from V and 2 bases from J, the gap between germline ends came to 14 bases. CDR3 nucleotide sequence: TGCGCCACCAGCCCGGGAGGAAACTATGGCTACACCTTC. Amino acids: CATSPGGNYGYTF.

The J gene is TRBJ1-4, the V gene TRBV5-5, with D perhaps TRBD1 (6 bases). V lost 4 bases to trimming and J lost 0 bases, with 13 bases between them. CDR1 and CDR2 (germline): SGHKS, YYEKEE (reference sequence). CDR3 size: 16 residues. The CDR3 spells CASSTGHLATNEKLFF. In DNA form, the CDR3 reads TGTGCCAGCAGCACGGGACATCTTGCAACTAATGAAAAACTGTTTTTT.

For the CDR3, the DNA is TGTGCCAGTAGTACAGTTACTAGTTCAACCTACGAGCAGTACTTC. It encodes CASSTVTSSTYEQYF. The V call is TRBV19, the J call TRBJ2-7; D may be TRBD2 (5 bases). Germline V gene data show CDR1 as LNHDA and CDR2 as SQIVND (reference sequence). With 4 bases removed from V and 2 bases from J, the gap between germline ends came to 15 bases. CDR3 size: 15 residues.

The V gene is TRBV19, the J gene TRBJ1-2; D unclear. This CDR3 is 13 amino acids long. Germline V gene sequence: CDR1 LNHDA, CDR2 SQIVND (reference sequence). Trimming took off 3 bases at V and 7 bases at J, with 12 bases between the two ends. CDR3 residues: CASSMSRIGGYTF. The CDR3 nucleotides are TGTGCCAGTAGTATGTCCAGGATAGGTGGCTACACCTTC.

This chain joins TRBV19 and TRBJ2-5; no reliable D call. Germline assignment: CDR1 LNHDA and CDR2 SQIVND (reference sequence). V lost 3 bases to trimming and J lost 5 bases, with 13 bases between them. The CDR3 is 14 residues long. The CDR3 sequence: CASSIYATRETQYF. DNA for the CDR3: TGTGCCAGTAGTATTTATGCCACGAGGGAGACCCAGTACTTC.

The V call is TRBV11-3, the J call TRBJ2-6; D perhaps matches TRBD2 (6 bases). This CDR3 comprises 15 residues. CDR1 and CDR2 from the germline V gene are SGHNT and YENEEA. V lost 5 bases and J 1 base, leaving 9 bases between the germline ends. CDR3 region: CASSPGGSGANVLTF. CDR3 nucleotides: TGTGCCAGCAGCCCCGGGGGTTCTGGGGCCAACGTCCTGACTTTC.

The rearrangement links TRBV28 to TRBJ2-7; 9 bases agree with TRBD1. Trimming removed 8 bases from V and 6 bases from J; junction bases left unmatched: 11. This CDR3 spans 14 amino acids. Germline V gene data show CDR1 as MDHEN and CDR2 as SYDVKM. CDR3 in DNA: TGTGCCAGCGCGTCCGGGACAGGGTATCGCGAGCAGTACTTC. This codes for CASASGTGYREQYF.

This clone occurred a few times. The V and J genes are TRBV7-8 and TRBJ1-1; 9 nucleotides agree with TRBD1. The V segment lost 6 bases and the J segment 9 bases; nucleotides outside the gene matches: 5. This CDR3 contains 12 residues. The germline gives CDR1 SGHVS, CDR2 FQNEAQ. The CDR3 sequence is CASSTNRGQAFF. The CDR3 DNA follows: TGTGCCAGCAGTACAAACAGGGGGCAAGCTTTCTTT.